Here is one T cell receptor (beta chain) with its context. Its matching antigen is unknown. These data come from a study of T-cell reconstitution after alpha-beta-depleted transplantation in children. Overall study results and limits: There were some patients whose high TCRbeta diversity at day 60 came from surviving recipient T cells and thymic progenitors. Two months or so post-transplant, alpha-beta T cells reportedly derived from several hundred expanded graft clones.

This CDR3 is built from 18 residues. Trimming took 3 bases from V and 2 from J; bases not matched to a gene: 9. The V gene's germline CDR1 is LNHDA and CDR2 SQIVND (reference sequence). Preparation of the TCRbeta library used unique molecular identifiers. TCRdb called the PCR reads again in MiXCR, with one record for every CDR3 protein. The data contain some 350,000 distinct CDR3 sequences, about 17% of them singletons. The clonotype comes from a male patient between 2 and 10 years old who had a stem cell transplant for acute lymphoblastic leukemia, so the T cells may come from the graft donor. The chain recombines TRBV19 with TRBJ2-1; 11 bases align to TRBD2. The source was PBMCs, mostly from graft donor cells, collected 360 days after TCRalphabeta/CD19-depleted stem cell transplant. The CDR3 sequence is CASSILGGGLAAYNEQFF. CDR3 sequence (DNA): TGTGCCAGTAGTATTCTAGGAGGGGGACTAGCGGCCTACAATGAGCAGTTCTTC.